Listed below are T cell receptor beta chains from one sample, sequenced in a study of Ad26.COV2.S vaccination and SARS-CoV-2 variants. Repertoires were generated with immunoSEQ multiplex PCR, while TCRdb's copy carries only in-frame clones and drops some. This table holds roughly 500,000 clones, 85% to 90% found once. This material consisted of peripheral blood, taken in a trial of Ad26.COV2.S vaccine versus placebo. The receptors here all came from a person between 18 and 65 years old who received the Ad26.COV2.S COVID-19 vaccine or a placebo. The CDR3 runs from the conserved cysteine through the conserved F or W. Each record gives: clone size, V gene, D gene, J gene, CDR3 DNA, CDR3 protein. The D gene is left open where the match is weak. Clone size is stated in some rows and not others, as once, few, many or a class when expanded.

clone_size: -; v_call: TRBV19; d_call: TRBD1; j_call: TRBJ2-3; cdr3_nt: TGTGCCAGTAGTCCCCTGGACAGGGGGCTATTCACAGATACGCAGTATTTT; cdr3_aa: CASSPLDRGLFTDTQYF
clone_size: -; v_call: TRBV6-2/TRBV6-3; d_call: TRBD2; j_call: TRBJ2-3; cdr3_nt: TGTGCCAGCAGTATACTAGCGGGTTTTACGCAGTATTTT; cdr3_aa: CASSILAGFTQYF
clone_size: -; v_call: TRBV28; d_call: -; j_call: TRBJ1-5; cdr3_nt: TGTGCCAGCAGTCTTACAGGGTCCAATCAGCCCCAGCATTTT; cdr3_aa: CASSLTGSNQPQHF
clone_size: -; v_call: TRBV28; d_call: -; j_call: TRBJ2-5; cdr3_nt: TGTGCCAGCAGTTTGTGGCAGGGCTTCCAAGAGACCCAGTACTTC; cdr3_aa: CASSLWQGFQETQYF
clone_size: -; v_call: TRBV18; d_call: -; j_call: TRBJ1-2; cdr3_nt: TGTGCCAGCTCACCACCTACGCGGGGGGGAGTTGGTGGCTACACCTTC; cdr3_aa: CASSPPTRGGVGGYTF
clone_size: -; v_call: TRBV6-6; d_call: -; j_call: TRBJ2-4; cdr3_nt: TGTGCCAGGGTGAAACGTCTAGCCAAAAACATTCAGTACTTC; cdr3_aa: CARVKRLAKNIQYF
clone_size: few; v_call: TRBV4-1; d_call: -; j_call: TRBJ1-1; cdr3_nt: TGCGCCAGCAGCCAAGATGCTAGTACGAACACTGAAGCTTTCTTT; cdr3_aa: CASSQDASTNTEAFF
clone_size: -; v_call: TRBV6-5; d_call: -; j_call: TRBJ2-5; cdr3_nt: TGTGCCAGCAGTTCTCCCGGGCAAGAGACCCAGTACTTC; cdr3_aa: CASSSPGQETQYF
clone_size: -; v_call: TRBV9; d_call: -; j_call: TRBJ1-4; cdr3_nt: TGTGCCAGCAGCGCTTGGGGACATACTAATGAAAAACTGTTTTTT; cdr3_aa: CASSAWGHTNEKLFF
clone_size: -; v_call: TRBV5-1; d_call: TRBD1; j_call: TRBJ1-1; cdr3_nt: TGCGCCAGCAGCCCCGGACAGGCCCGGAACACTGAAGCTTTCTTT; cdr3_aa: CASSPGQARNTEAFF
clone_size: -; v_call: TRBV18; d_call: TRBD1; j_call: TRBJ1-4; cdr3_nt: TGTGCCAGCTCACCGAGGACAGGTGTTAATGAAAAACTGTTTTTT; cdr3_aa: CASSPRTGVNEKLFF